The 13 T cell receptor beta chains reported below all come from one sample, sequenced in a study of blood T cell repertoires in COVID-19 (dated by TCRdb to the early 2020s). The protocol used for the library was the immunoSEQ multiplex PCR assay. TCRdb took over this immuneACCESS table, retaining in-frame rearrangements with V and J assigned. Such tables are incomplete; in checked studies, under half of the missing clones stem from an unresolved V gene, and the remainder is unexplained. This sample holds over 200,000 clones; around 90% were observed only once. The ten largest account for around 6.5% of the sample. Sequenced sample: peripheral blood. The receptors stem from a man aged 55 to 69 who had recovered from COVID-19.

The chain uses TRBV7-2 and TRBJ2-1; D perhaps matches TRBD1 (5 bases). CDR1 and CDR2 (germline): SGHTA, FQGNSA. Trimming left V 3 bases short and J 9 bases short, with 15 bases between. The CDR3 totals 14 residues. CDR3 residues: CASSLQGTGIEQFF. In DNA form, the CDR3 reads TGTGCCAGCAGCTTGCAGGGAACGGGTATTGAGCAGTTCTTC. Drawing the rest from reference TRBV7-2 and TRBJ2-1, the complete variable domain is GAGVSQSPSNKVTEKGKDVELRCDPISGHTALYWYRQSLGQGLEFLIYFQGNSAPDKSGLPSDRFSAERTGGSVSTLTIQRTQQEDSAVYLCASSLQGTGIEQFFGPGTRLTVL.

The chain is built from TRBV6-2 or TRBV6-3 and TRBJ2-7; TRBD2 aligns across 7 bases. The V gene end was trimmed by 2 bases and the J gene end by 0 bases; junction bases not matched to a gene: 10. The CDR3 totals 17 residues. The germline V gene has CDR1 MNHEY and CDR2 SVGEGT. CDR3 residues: CASSYGAGRGSSYEQYF. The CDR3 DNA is TGTGCCAGCAGTTACGGTGCGGGGAGGGGAAGCTCCTACGAGCAGTACTTC.

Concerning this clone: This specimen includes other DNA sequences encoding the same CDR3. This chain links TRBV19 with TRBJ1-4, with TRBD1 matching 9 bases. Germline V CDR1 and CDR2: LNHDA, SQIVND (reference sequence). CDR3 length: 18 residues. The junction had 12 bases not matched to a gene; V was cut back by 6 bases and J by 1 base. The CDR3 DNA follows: TGTGCCAGTAGCAATTCGCTGGACAGGGGCGGAACTAATGAAAAACTGTTTTTT. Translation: CASSNSLDRGGTNEKLFF.

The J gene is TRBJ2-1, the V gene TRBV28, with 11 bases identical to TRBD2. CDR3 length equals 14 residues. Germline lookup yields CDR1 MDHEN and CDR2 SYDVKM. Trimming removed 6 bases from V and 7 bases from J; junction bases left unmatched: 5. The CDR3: CASRILAGGNEQFF. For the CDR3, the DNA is TGTGCCAGCAGAATCCTAGCGGGAGGTAATGAGCAGTTCTTC.

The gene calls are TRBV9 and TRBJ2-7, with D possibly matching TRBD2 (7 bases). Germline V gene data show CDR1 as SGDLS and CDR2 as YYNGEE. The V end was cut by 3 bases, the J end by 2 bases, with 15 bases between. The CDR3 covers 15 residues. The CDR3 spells CASSAGGGGPYEQYF. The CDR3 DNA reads TGTGCCAGCAGCGCCGGCGGCGGGGGCCCCTACGAGCAGTACTTC.

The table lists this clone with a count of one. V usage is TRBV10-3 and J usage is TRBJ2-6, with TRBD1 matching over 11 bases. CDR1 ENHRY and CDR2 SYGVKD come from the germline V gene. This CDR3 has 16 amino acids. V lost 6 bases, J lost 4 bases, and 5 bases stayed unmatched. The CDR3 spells CAIRDRGLTGANVLTF. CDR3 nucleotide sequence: TGTGCCATCAGGGACAGGGGGCTGACAGGGGCCAACGTCCTGACTTTC.

DNA for the CDR3: TGTGCCAGCAGCCAAGATCAGCGGGAGTGGAGACAGTACTTC. Translation gives CASSQDQREWRQYF. This chain links TRBV3-1 (or the pseudogene TRBV3-2) with TRBJ2-7, with 8 bases lining up with TRBD2. Germline loops: CDR1 LGHDT, CDR2 YNNKEL (reference sequence). This CDR3 region has 14 residues. V shed 0 bases and J 10 bases; nucleotides not matched to a gene: 8.

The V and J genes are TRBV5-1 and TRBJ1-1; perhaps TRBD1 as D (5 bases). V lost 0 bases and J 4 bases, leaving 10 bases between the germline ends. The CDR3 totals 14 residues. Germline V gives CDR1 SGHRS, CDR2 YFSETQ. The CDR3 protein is CASSLGAGLTEAFF. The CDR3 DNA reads TGCGCCAGCAGCTTGGGGGCAGGGCTCACTGAAGCTTTCTTT.

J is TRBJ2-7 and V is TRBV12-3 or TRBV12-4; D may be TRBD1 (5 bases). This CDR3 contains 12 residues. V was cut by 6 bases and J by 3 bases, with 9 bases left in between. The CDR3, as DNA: TGTGCCAGCAGAAGGGGTGGCTACGAGCAGTACTTC. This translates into CASRRGGYEQYF.

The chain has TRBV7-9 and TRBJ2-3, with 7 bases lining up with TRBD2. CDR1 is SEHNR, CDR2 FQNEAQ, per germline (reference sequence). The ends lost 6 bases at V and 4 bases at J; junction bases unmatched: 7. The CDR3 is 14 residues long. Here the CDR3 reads CASRGGGGADTQYF. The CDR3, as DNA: TGTGCCAGCAGGGGTGGCGGGGGTGCAGATACGCAGTATTTT.

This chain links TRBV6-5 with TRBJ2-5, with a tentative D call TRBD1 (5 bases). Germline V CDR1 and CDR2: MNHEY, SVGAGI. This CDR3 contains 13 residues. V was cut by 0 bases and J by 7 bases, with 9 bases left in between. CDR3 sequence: CASSYSGEATQYF. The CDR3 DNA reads TGTGCCAGCAGTTACTCAGGGGAAGCGACCCAGTACTTC.

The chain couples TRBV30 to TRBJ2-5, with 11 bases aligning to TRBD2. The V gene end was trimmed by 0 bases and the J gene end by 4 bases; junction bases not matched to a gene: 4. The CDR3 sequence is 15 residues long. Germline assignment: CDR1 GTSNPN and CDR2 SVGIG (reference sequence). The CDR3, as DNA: TGTGCCTGGAGTGTCTCACTAGCGGGAGCAGAGACCCAGTACTTC. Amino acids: CAWSVSLAGAETQYF.

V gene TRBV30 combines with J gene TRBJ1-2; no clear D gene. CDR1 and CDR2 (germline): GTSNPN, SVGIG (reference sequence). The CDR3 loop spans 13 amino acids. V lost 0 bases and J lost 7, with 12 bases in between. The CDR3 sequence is CAWSVRSGSGYTF. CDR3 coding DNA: TGTGCCTGGAGTGTACGGTCGGGTTCTGGCTACACCTTC.